This TCR beta chain was identified during a study of T cells expressing NK-cell markers. Study observations and caveats: In roughly six donors, dominant CD3+CD56+NKG2C+ clonotypes ranked among the top 10 CD8+ clonotypes.

Germline-derived CDR1 and CDR2 are SGHRS and YFSETQ. The CDR3 has 16 residues. TCRdb reprocessed the 5' RACE reads and stores each CDR3 protein as one record, lacking DNA. Its table lists some 460,000 distinct CDR3 sequences. With respect to this clonotype: The antigen remains unidentified.

The material sequenced was blood T cells: a sorted CD56 or NKG2C T cell subset, CD4+ or CD8+ T cells, or bulk PBMC T cells (not recorded which). This TCR was recovered from a woman between 50 and 59 years old in good health. The gene calls are TRBV5-1 and TRBJ2-7; TCRdb gives TRBD1 as the D gene, but with no DNA this cannot be confirmed. CDR3: CASSLAASGLTYEQYF.